Listed below are T cell receptor beta chains from one sample, sequenced in a study of CD8 T cells in Susac syndrome. TCRdb re-called the immunoSEQ multiplex PCR reads with MiXCR, one entry per CDR3 protein. The sample lists some 120,000 distinct CDR3 sequences; 90% to 95% were seen once. The sequenced sample consisted of CD4+ T cells from PBMCs. The receptors shown here come from a human donor in good health. The CDR3 runs from the conserved cysteine through the conserved F or W. The D gene is left open where the match is weak. Rows may omit the clone size; those that give it use once, few, many or a size class.

size	J	D	V	DNA	CDR3
NA	TRBJ2-5	TRBD2	TRBV5-4	TGTGCCAGCAGCCGTAGACTAGCGGAAGAGACCCAGTACTTC	CASSRRLAEETQYF
NA	TRBJ2-1	NA	TRBV4-1	TGCGCCAGCAGCCAAGATCACGGCGGGGCCCGGGAGCAGTTCTTC	CASSQDHGGAREQFF
NA	TRBJ1-3	NA	TRBV29-1	TGCAGCGTTGCGGCCGTCTCTGGAAACACCATATATTTT	CSVAAVSGNTIYF
NA	TRBJ2-5	NA	TRBV12-5	TGTGCTAGTGGCAAAGAAGAGATCAGGCGGAAAGAGACCCAGTACTTC	CASGKEEIRRKETQYF
NA	TRBJ2-3	NA	TRBV2	TGTGCCAGCAGTGATGGGTCAGTAAGCACAGATACGCAGTATTTT	CASSDGSVSTDTQYF
NA	TRBJ2-1	NA	TRBV7-2	TGTGCCAGCAGCTTAGCCTCGGGACGTCGGAACAATGAGCAGTTCTTC	CASSLASGRRNNEQFF
NA	TRBJ2-1	TRBD2	TRBV19	TGTGCCAGTAGTAACTTAGCGGGTGGGTCCTACAATGAGCAGTTCTTC	CASSNLAGGSYNEQFF
NA	TRBJ1-2	NA	TRBV19	TGTGCCAGTAAAGACGGAATCTATGGCTACACCTTC	CASKDGIYGYTF
NA	TRBJ2-3	NA	TRBV7-2	TGTGCCAGCAAACTAGAGGGACCTCTCGAAGATACGCAGTATTTT	CASKLEGPLEDTQYF
NA	TRBJ2-4	NA	TRBV7-2	TGTGCCAGCACCCCAGGGGGGTACATTCAGTACTTC	CASTPGGYIQYF
NA	TRBJ2-5	NA	TRBV28	TGTGCCAGCAGTCGAGAAGGCCAAGAGACCCAGTACTTC	CASSREGQETQYF
NA	TRBJ1-3	TRBD1	TRBV29-1	TGCAGCGTCGGACAGGGCGCTGGAAACACCATATATTTT	CSVGQGAGNTIYF
few	TRBJ1-5	NA	TRBV9	TGTGCCAGCAGCGTAGGGCAGAATAGCAATCAGCCCCAGCATTTT	CASSVGQNSNQPQHF
NA	TRBJ1-1	NA	TRBV25-1	TGTGCCAGCAGTGAATATGGGCAGGGGATGTATGAAGCTTTCTTT	CASSEYGQGMYEAFF
NA	TRBJ2-7	TRBD2	TRBV28	TGTGCCAGCAGTTTGGTGGGAAGCGGGAGGCCCTACGAGCAGTACTTC	CASSLVGSGRPYEQYF
NA	TRBJ2-3	TRBD2	TRBV23-1	TGCGCCAGCAGTCGACTCTTACTAGCGGGAGGGCCTAGCACAGATACGCAGTATTTT	CASSRLLLAGGPSTDTQYF
NA	TRBJ2-1	TRBD2	TRBV20-1	TGCAGTGCTAGAGGGGGGAGGGGACTAGCGGGCAATGAGCAGTTCTTC	CSARGGRGLAGNEQFF
NA	TRBJ2-5	NA	TRBV12-3/TRBV12-4	TGTGCCAGCAGTTTAATGGGCGTACCACAAGAGACCCAGTACTTC	CASSLMGVPQETQYF
NA	TRBJ1-1	NA	TRBV5-1	TGCGCCAGCAGCTTGGCCCTGGGGGCGAACACTGAAGCTTTCTTT	CASSLALGANTEAFF
NA	TRBJ1-1	NA	TRBV2	TGTGCCAGCCGCATTCAACAGACCGCCGAAGCTTTCTTT	CASRIQQTAEAFF
NA	TRBJ1-2	NA	TRBV5-1	TGCGCCAGCAGCTTGGGACAGGTAGCCTATGGCTACACCTTC	CASSLGQVAYGYTF
NA	TRBJ1-5	NA	TRBV19	TGTGCCAGTAGTGTCAGGGTGAATCAGCCCCAGCATTTT	CASSVRVNQPQHF
NA	TRBJ1-1	NA	TRBV3-1	TGTGCCAGCAGCTTAAGCAGGGGACTAGGGAACACTGAAGCTTTCTTT	CASSLSRGLGNTEAFF
NA	TRBJ1-1	NA	TRBV30	TGTGCCTGGAGGAGAGGAGGTTTCACTGAAGTTTTCTTT	CAWRRGGFTEVFF
NA	TRBJ2-1	TRBD2	TRBV5-1	TGCGCCAGCAGCGGGACTAGCGCCCGGGGGGAGCAGTTCTTC	CASSGTSARGEQFF
NA	TRBJ2-1	TRBD2	TRBV4-1	TGCGCCAGCAGCCCCAATTTTAGCGGGACGGGCCATGAGCAGTTCTTC	CASSPNFSGTGHEQFF
NA	TRBJ1-2	TRBD1	TRBV5-4	TGTGCCAGCAGCCCGGCGGGGACAGGGGGAAATTATGGCTACACCTTC	CASSPAGTGGNYGYTF
NA	TRBJ2-3	NA	TRBV24-1	TGTGCCACACAAGATCGGGACACGTCCACAGATACGCAGTATTTT	CATQDRDTSTDTQYF
NA	TRBJ1-2	NA	TRBV3-1	TGTGCCAGCAGCCACGGGATCGGCGGATATGGCTACACCTTC	CASSHGIGGYGYTF
NA	TRBJ1-1	NA	TRBV12-3/TRBV12-4	TGTGCCAGCAGTTTCTTGGGACAAGCTTTCTTT	CASSFLGQAFF
NA	TRBJ2-3	TRBD2	TRBV5-1	TGCGCCAGCAGCCCAGACCTAGCGGGAGGAACAGATACGCAGTATTTT	CASSPDLAGGTDTQYF
NA	TRBJ2-7	NA	TRBV5-1	TGCGCCAGCAGCTTCCCGGCCCAGGGAACCTACGAGCAGTACTTC	CASSFPAQGTYEQYF
NA	TRBJ2-3	NA	TRBV21-1	TGTGCCAGCAGCTATAAGGCTTCCACAGATACGCAGTATTTT	CASSYKASTDTQYF
NA	TRBJ2-5	NA	TRBV11-2	TGTGCCAGCAGCCGAGGGTGGGGACAGGGGAGACTAGCGGGTTGGGAGACCCAGTACTTC	CASSRGWGQGRLAGWETQYF
once	TRBJ2-2	NA	TRBV2	TGTGCCAGCAGCCCAACACAGGGAAGGGGGGAGCTGTTTTTT	CASSPTQGRGELFF
NA	TRBJ2-2	NA	TRBV18	TGTGCCAGCTCAGTGGACGGGAACACCGGGGAGCTGTTTTTT	CASSVDGNTGELFF
NA	TRBJ2-1	TRBD2	TRBV6-2/TRBV6-3	TGTGCCAGCAGTCCTCTAGCGGGAGTCGGCAATGAGCAGTTCTTC	CASSPLAGVGNEQFF
NA	TRBJ2-1	NA	TRBV18	TGTGCCAGCCGCTTAGACAATGAGCAGTTCTTC	CASRLDNEQFF
NA	TRBJ1-2	NA	TRBV4-2	TGTGCCAGCAGCCCCAGGGGAGGTGATGGCTACACCTTC	CASSPRGGDGYTF
NA	TRBJ1-2	NA	TRBV7-9	TGTGCCAGCAGCTTCAACTATGGCTACACCTTC	CASSFNYGYTF
NA	TRBJ2-7	TRBD2	TRBV6-2/TRBV6-3	TGTGCCAGCAGCCGCGGGGGGGGCGAGCAGTACTTC	CASSRGGGEQYF
NA	TRBJ1-3	NA	TRBV4-1	TGCGCCAGCAGCCAAGGGACGGAACTTAGCTCTGGAAACACCATATATTTT	CASSQGTELSSGNTIYF
NA	TRBJ1-5	NA	TRBV7-2	TGTGCCAGCAGCTTAGAGTCAGGGAACAGCAATCAGCCCCAGCATTTT	CASSLESGNSNQPQHF
NA	TRBJ2-3	NA	TRBV5-6	TGTGCCAGCAGCCCGGGAGATACGCAGTATTTT	CASSPGDTQYF
NA	TRBJ1-2	NA	TRBV15	TGTGCCACCAGCAGAGATGCCCAGGGACGATATGGCCACACCTTC	CATSRDAQGRYGHTF
NA	TRBJ2-7	NA	TRBV5-1	TGCGCCAGCACGGTGATGGCAGGGGCGGTCCACGAGCAGTACTTC	CASTVMAGAVHEQYF
NA	TRBJ1-2	NA	TRBV28	TGTGCCAGCAGTTTACAAGGGCCCAACTATGGCTACACCTTC	CASSLQGPNYGYTF
once	TRBJ1-1	TRBD1	TRBV6-6	TGTGCCAGCAGTGGACAGGGACTCCGCACTGAAGCTTTCTTT	CASSGQGLRTEAFF
NA	TRBJ2-5	TRBD2	TRBV27	TGTGCCAGCAGTTATGTAGCGATTGGCGGGAGTAGAGAGACCCAGTACTTC	CASSYVAIGGSRETQYF